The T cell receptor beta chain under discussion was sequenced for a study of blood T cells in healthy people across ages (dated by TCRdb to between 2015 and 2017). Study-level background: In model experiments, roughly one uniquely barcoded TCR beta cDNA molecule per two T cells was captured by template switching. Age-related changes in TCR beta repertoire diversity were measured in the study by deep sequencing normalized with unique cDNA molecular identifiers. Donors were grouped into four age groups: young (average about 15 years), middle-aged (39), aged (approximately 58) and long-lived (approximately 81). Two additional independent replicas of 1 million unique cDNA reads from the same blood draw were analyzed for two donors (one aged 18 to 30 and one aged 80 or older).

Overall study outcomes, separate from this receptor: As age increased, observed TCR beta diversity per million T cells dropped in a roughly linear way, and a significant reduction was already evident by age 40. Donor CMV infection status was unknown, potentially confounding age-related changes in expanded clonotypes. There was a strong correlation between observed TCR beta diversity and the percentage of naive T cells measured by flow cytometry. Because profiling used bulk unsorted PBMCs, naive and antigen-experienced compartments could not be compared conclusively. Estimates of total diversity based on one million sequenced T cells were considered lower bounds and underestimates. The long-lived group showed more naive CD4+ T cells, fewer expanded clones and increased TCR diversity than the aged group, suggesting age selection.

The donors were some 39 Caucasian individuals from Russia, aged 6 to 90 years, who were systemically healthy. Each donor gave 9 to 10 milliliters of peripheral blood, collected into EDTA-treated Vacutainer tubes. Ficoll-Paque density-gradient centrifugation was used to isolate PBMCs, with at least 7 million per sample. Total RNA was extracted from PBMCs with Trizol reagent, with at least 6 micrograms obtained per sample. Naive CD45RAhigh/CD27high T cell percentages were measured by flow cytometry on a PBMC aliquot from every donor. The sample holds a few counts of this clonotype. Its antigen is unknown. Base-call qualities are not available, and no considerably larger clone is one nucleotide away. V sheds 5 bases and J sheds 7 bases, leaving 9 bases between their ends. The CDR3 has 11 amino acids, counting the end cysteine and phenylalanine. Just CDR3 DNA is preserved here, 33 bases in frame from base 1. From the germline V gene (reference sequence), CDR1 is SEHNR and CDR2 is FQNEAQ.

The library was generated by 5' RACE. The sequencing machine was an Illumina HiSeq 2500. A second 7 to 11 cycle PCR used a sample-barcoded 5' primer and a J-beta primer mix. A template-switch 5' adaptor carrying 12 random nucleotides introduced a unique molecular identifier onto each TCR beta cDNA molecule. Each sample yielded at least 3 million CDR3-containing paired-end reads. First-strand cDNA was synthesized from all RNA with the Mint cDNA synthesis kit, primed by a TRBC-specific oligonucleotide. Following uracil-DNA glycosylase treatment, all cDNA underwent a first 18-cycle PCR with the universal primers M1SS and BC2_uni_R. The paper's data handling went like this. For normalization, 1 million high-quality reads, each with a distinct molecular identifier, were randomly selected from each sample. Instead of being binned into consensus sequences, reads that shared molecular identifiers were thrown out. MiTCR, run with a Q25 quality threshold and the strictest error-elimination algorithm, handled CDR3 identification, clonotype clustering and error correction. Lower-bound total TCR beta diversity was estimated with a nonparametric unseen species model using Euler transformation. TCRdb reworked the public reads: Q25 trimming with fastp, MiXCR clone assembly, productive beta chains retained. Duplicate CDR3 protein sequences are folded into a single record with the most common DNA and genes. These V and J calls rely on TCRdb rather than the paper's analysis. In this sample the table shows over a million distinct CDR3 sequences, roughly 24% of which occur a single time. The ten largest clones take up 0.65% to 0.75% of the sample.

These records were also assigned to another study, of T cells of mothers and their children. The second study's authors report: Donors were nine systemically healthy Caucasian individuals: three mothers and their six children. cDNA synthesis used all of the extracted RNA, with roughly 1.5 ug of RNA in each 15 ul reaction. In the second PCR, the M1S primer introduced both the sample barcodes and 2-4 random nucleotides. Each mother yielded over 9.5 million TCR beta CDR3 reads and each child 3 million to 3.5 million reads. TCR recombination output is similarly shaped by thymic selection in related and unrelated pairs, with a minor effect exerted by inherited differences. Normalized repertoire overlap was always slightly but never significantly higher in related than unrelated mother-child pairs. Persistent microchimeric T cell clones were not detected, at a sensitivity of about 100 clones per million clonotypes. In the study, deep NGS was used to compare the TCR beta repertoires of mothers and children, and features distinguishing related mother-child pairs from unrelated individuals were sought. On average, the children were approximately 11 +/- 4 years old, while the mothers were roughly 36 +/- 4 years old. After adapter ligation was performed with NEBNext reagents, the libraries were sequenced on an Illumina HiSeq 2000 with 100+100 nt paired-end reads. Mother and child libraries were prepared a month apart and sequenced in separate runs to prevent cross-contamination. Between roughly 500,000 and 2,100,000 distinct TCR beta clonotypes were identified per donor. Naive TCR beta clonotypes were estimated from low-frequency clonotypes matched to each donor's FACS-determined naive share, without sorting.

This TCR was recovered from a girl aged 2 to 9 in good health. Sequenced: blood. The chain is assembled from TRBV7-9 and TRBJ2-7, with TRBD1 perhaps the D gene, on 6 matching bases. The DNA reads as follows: TGTGCCAGCAGCGACAGGACGGAGCAGTACTTC. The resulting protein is CASSDRTEQYF. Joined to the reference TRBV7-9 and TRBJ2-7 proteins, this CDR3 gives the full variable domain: DTGVSQNPRHKITKRGQNVTFRCDPISEHNRLYWYRQTLGQGPEFLTYFQNEAQLEKSRLLSDRFSAERPKGSFSTLEIQRTEQGDSAMYLCASSDRTEQYFGPGTRLTVT.